A selection of T cell receptor beta chains follows, all from one sample in a study of blood T cell repertoires in COVID-19. Produced via immunoSEQ multiplex PCR; TCRdb's table is partial and in-frame only. The sample gives under 150,000 clones, 84% of which show up once; 4.5% to 7% is in the top ten. Sequences were obtained from PBMCs or T cells enriched from blood (not recorded which). These receptors were collected from a man aged 35 to 55 with acute COVID-19. The CDR3 runs from the conserved cysteine through the conserved F or W. D genes are given only for firm matches. Clone size is given for some rows only: seen once, a few or many times, or a class if the clone is expanded.

-,TRBV7-2,-,14,TRBJ1-2,CASSLYYQNYGYTF,TGTGCCAGCAGCTTATATTACCAGAACTATGGCTACACCTTC
-,TRBV6-1,-,15,TRBJ2-3,CASSDEAESTDTQYF,TGTGCCAGCAGTGATGAGGCGGAGAGCACAGATACGCAGTATTTT
-,TRBV11-2,-,15,TRBJ1-1,CASSLDLGSVTEAFF,TGTGCCAGCAGCTTAGATCTGGGCTCGGTCACTGAAGCTTTCTTT
-,TRBV14,-,16,TRBJ2-3,CASSQDLGHRTDTQYF,TGTGCCAGCAGCCAAGATTTGGGACACCGCACAGATACGCAGTATTTT
-,TRBV4-3,-,15,TRBJ1-5,CASSQSQGSNQPQHF,TGCGCCAGCAGCCAAAGTCAGGGTAGCAATCAGCCCCAGCATTTT
once,TRBV6-2/TRBV6-3,TRBD2,17,TRBJ2-7,CASSVPGELAGDGEQYF,TGTGCCAGCAGCGTACCAGGGGAGCTAGCGGGAGATGGTGAGCAGTACTTC
-,TRBV27,TRBD2,16,TRBJ2-3,CASMRKLAGRTDTQYF,TGTGCCAGCATGCGTAAACTAGCGGGACGCACAGATACGCAGTATTTT
-,TRBV9,-,15,TRBJ2-1,CASSVTGSSYNEQFF,TGTGCCAGCAGCGTTACAGGGAGCTCCTACAATGAGCAGTTCTTC
-,TRBV6-5,-,13,TRBJ2-5,CASTRTPRETQYF,TGTGCCAGCACCCGGACTCCGAGAGAGACCCAGTACTTC
-,TRBV28,TRBD1,14,TRBJ2-5,CASAGTGGIETQYF,TGTGCCAGTGCCGGGACAGGGGGCATCGAGACCCAGTACTTC
-,TRBV30,TRBD1,14,TRBJ1-1,CAWSGTGQGTEAFF,TGTGCCTGGAGCGGAACTGGACAGGGCACTGAAGCTTTCTTT
-,TRBV5-6,TRBD2,16,TRBJ2-7,CASSLSASGSDNEQYF,TGTGCCAGCAGCTTGTCGGCTAGCGGGAGCGACAACGAGCAGTACTTC
-,TRBV3-1/TRBV3-2,TRBD1,15,TRBJ1-6,CASSQATGFNSPLHF,TGTGCCAGCAGCCAAGCGACAGGGTTTAATTCACCCCTCCACTTT
-,TRBV5-1,TRBD1,17,TRBJ1-1,CASSLGGTDGFGTEAFF,TGCGCCAGCAGCTTGGGGGGGACAGACGGGTTCGGCACTGAAGCTTTCTTT
-,TRBV6-5,-,12,TRBJ2-7,CATHDLRDEQYF,TGTGCCACCCATGATCTGAGGGACGAGCAGTACTTC
once,TRBV4-3,TRBD1,15,TRBJ1-3,CASSQKQGPGNTIYF,TGCGCCAGCAGCCAAAAACAGGGGCCTGGAAACACCATATATTTT
-,TRBV19,-,15,TRBJ2-5,CAGLLAGPQGETQYF,TGTGCCGGGCTCCTGGCAGGACCCCAGGGGGAGACCCAGTACTTC
-,TRBV7-9,-,15,TRBJ1-1,CASSLNRDPLPEAFF,TGTGCCAGCAGCCTCAACAGGGACCCTCTCCCTGAAGCTTTCTTT
-,TRBV9,-,15,TRBJ2-1,CASSVGLSSYNEQFF,TGTGCCAGCAGCGTAGGCCTTAGCTCCTACAATGAGCAGTTCTTC
-,TRBV7-2,TRBD2,15,TRBJ2-1,CASSFNGGGYNEQFF,TGTGCCAGCAGCTTTAATGGGGGGGGCTACAATGAGCAGTTCTTC
-,TRBV19,-,11,TRBJ1-1,CASWAPNKAFF,TGTGCCAGTTGGGCCCCGAATAAAGCTTTCTTT
-,TRBV19,TRBD1,15,TRBJ2-5,CASSIARTGGQTQYF,TGTGCCAGTAGTATTGCGAGAACAGGGGGCCAGACCCAGTACTTC
-,TRBV6-5,TRBD2,16,TRBJ2-3,CASSYSTGGARDTQYF,TGTGCCAGCAGTTACTCGACCGGGGGGGCCCGGGATACGCAGTATTTT
-,TRBV6-5,-,15,TRBJ1-5,CASSLAGGSNQPQHF,TGTGCCAGCAGTTTGGCGGGAGGAAGCAATCAGCCCCAGCATTTT
-,TRBV12-3/TRBV12-4,-,12,TRBJ2-3,CASSRGTDTQYF,TGTGCCAGCAGTCGGGGCACAGATACGCAGTATTTT
once,TRBV5-1,TRBD1,15,TRBJ2-7,CASSGGQRQVGEQYF,TGCGCCAGCAGCGGGGGACAGCGTCAAGTGGGGGAGCAGTACTTC